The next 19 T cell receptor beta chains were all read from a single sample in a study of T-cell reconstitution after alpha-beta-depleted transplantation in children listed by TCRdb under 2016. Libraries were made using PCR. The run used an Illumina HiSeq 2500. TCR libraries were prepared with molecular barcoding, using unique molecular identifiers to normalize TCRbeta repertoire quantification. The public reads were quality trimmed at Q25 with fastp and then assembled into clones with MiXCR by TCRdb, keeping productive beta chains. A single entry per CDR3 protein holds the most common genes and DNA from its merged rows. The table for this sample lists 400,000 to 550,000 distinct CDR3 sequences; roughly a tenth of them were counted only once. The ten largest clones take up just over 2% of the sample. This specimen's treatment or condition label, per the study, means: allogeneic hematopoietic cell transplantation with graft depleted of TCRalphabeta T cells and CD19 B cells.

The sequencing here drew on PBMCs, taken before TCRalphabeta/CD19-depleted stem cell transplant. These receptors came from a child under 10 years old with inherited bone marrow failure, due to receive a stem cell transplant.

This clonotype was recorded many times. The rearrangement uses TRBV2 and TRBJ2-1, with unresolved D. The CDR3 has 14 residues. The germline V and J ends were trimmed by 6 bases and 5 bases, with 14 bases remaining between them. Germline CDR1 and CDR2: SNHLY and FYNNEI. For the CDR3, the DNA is TGTGCCAGCAGCGGAGAGAGATCCAACAATGAGCAGTTCTTC. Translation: CASSGERSNNEQFF.

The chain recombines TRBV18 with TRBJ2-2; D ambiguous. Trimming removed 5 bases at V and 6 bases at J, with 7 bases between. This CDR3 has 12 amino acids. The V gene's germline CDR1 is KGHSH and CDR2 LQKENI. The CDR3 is CASSALAGELFF. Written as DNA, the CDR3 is TGTGCCAGCTCAGCTCTGGCCGGGGAGCTGTTTTTT. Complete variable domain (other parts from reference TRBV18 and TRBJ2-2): NAGVMQNPRHLVRRRGQEARLRCSPMKGHSHVYWYRQLPEEGLKFMVYLQKENIIDESGMPKERFSAEFPKEGPSILRIQQVVRGDSAAYFCASSALAGELFFGEGSRLTVL.

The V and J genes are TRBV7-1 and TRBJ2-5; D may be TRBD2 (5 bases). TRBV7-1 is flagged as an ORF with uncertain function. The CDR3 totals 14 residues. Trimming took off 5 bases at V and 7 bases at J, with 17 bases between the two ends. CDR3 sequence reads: CASSPGLSVGTQYF. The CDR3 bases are TGTGCCAGCAGCCCCGGACTGTCTGTAGGGACCCAGTACTTC.

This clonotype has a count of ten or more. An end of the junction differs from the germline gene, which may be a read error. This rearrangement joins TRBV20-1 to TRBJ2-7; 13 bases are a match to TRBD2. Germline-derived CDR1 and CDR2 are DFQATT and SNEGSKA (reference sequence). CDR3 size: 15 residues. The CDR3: CCAPGTSGTSYEQYF. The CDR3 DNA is TGCTGTGCCCCCGGGACTAGCGGGACCTCCTACGAGCAGTACTTC.

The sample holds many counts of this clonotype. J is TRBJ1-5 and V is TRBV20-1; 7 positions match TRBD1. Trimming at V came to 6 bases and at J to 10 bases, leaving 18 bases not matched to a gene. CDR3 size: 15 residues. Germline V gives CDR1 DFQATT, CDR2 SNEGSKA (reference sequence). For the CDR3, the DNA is TGCAGTGCAAAGAGGCGGACAGGAACTACGGTACCCCAGCATTTT. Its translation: CSAKRRTGTTVPQHF.

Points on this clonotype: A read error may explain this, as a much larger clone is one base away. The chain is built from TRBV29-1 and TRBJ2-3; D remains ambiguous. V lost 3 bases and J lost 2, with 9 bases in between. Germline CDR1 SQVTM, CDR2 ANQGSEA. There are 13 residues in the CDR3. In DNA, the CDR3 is TGCAGCGTTGAGATCCGGCCCACAGATACGCAGTATTTT. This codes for CSVEIRPTDTQYF.

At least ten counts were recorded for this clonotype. CDR3 region: CSARDLSRYYNEQFF. CDR3 coding DNA: TGCAGTGCTAGAGATCTTAGCAGATACTACAATGAGCAGTTCTTC. V is TRBV20-1 and J is TRBJ2-1; no clear D gene. Trimming left V 0 bases short and J 3 bases short, with 12 bases between. CDR3 size: 15 residues. Per germline, CDR1 DFQATT and CDR2 SNEGSKA (reference sequence).

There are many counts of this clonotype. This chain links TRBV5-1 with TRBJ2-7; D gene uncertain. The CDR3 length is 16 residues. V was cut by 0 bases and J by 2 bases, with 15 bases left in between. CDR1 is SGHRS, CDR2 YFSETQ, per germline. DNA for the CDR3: TGCGCCAGCAGCTTGGTTGTCGGCAGCTCTACCTACGAGCAGTACTTC. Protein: CASSLVVGSSTYEQYF.

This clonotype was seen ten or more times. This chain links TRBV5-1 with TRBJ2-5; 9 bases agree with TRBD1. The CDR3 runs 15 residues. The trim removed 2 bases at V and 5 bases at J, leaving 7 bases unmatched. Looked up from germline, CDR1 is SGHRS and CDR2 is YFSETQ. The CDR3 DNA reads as TGCGCCAGCAGCTTTCCGGACAGGGGCGGGGAGACCCAGTACTTC. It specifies CASSFPDRGGETQYF.

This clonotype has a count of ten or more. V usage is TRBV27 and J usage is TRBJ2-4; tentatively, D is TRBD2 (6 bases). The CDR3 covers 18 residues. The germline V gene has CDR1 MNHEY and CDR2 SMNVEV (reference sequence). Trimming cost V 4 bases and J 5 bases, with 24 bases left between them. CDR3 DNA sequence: TGTGCCAGCAGTTCCCCTACGACTAGACGGCTTTACCAAAACATTCAGTACTTC. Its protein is CASSSPTTRRLYQNIQYF.

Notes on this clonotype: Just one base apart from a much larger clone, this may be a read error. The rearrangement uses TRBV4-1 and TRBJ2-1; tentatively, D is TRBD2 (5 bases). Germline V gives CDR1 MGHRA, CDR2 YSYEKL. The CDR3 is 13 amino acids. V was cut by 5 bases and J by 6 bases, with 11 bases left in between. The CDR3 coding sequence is TGCGCCAGCAGCGAGGGATTCCTCAATGAGCAGTTCTTC. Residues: CASSEGFLNEQFF.

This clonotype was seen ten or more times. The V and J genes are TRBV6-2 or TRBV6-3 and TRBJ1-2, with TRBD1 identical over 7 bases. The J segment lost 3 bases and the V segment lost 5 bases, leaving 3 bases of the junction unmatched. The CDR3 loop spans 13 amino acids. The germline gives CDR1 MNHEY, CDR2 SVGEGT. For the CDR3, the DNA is TGTGCCAGCAGTGGGACAGCTTACTATGGCTACACCTTC. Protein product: CASSGTAYYGYTF.

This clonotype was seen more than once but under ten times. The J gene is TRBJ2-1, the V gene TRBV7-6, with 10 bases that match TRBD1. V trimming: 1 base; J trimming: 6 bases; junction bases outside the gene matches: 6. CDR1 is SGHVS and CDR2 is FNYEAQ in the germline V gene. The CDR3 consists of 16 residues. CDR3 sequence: CASSLDPGTGVNEQFF. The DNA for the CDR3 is TGTGCCAGCAGCTTAGACCCCGGGACAGGGGTCAATGAGCAGTTCTTC. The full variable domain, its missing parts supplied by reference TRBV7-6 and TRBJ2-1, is GAGVSQSPRYKVTKRGQDVALRCDPISGHVSLYWYRQALGQGPEFLTYFNYEAQQDKSGLPNDRFSAERPEGSISTLTIQRTEQRDSAMYRCASSLDPGTGVNEQFFGPGTRLTVL.

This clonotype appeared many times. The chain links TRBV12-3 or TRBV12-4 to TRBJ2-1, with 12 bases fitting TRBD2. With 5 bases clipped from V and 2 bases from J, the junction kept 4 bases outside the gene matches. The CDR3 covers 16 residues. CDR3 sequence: CASSTRLAGAYNEQFF. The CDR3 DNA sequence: TGTGCCAGCAGTACGAGACTAGCGGGGGCCTACAATGAGCAGTTCTTC.

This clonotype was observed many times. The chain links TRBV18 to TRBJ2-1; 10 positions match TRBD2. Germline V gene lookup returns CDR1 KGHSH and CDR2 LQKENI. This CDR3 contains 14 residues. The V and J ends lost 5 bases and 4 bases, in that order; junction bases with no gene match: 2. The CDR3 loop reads CASSASGGYNEQFF. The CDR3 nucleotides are TGTGCCAGCTCAGCTAGCGGGGGTTACAATGAGCAGTTCTTC.

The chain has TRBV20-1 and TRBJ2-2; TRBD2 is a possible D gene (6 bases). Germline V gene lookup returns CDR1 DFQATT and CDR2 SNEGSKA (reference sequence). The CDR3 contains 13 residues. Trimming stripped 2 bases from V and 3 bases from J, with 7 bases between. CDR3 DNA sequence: TGCAGTGCTAGATGGGGGGACACCGGGGAGCTGTTTTTT. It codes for CSARWGDTGELFF.

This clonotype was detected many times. For the CDR3, the DNA is TGTGCCAGCAGCTTGACCATGAACACCGGGGAGCTGTTTTTT. Translated: CASSLTMNTGELFF. The chain has TRBV5-5 and TRBJ2-2; D not certain. The germline gives CDR1 SGHKS, CDR2 YYEKEE (reference sequence). The CDR3 runs to 14 residues. Trimming pared 1 base from V and 1 base from J, leaving 5 bases between.

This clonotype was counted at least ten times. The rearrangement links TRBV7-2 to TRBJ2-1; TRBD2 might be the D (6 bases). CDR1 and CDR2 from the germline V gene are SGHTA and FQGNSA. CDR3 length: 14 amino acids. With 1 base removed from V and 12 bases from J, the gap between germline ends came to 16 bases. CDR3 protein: CASSLGGAGRRQFF. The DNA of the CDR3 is TGTGCCAGCAGCTTAGGGGGAGCGGGCCGGCGGCAGTTCTTC.

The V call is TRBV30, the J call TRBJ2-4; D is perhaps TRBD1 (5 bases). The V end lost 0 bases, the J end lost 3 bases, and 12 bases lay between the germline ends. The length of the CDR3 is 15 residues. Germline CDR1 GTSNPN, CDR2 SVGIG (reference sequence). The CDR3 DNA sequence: TGTGCCTGGAGTGTAAGGGGTTGGGGCAAAAACATTCAGTACTTC. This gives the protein CAWSVRGWGKNIQYF.